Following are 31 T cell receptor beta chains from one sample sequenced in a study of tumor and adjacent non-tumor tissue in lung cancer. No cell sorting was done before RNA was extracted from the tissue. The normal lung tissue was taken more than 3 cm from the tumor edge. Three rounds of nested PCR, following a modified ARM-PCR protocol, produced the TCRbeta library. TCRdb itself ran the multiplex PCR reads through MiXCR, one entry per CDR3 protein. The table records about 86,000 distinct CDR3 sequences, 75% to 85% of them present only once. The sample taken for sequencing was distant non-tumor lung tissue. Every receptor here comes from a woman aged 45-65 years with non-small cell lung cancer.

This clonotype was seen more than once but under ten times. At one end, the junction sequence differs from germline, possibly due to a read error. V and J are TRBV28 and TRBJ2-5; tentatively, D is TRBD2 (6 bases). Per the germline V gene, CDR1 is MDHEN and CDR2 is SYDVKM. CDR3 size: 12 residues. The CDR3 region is CASTPPRGAQYF. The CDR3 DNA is TGTGCTAGCACCCCGCCACGCGGGGCCCAGTACTTC.

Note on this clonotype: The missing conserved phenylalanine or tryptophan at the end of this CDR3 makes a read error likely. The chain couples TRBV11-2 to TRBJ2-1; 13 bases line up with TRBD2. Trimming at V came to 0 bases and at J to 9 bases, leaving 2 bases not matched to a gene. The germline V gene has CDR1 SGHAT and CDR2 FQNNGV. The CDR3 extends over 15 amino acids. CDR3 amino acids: CASSLETSGRAEQFR. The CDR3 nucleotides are TGTGCCAGCAGCTTAGAAACTAGCGGGAGGGCTGAGCAGTTCCGC.

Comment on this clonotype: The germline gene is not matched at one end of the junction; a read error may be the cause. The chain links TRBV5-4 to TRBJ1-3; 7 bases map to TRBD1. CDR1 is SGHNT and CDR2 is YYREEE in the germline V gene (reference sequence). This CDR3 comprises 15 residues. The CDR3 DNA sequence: TGTGTCAGCAGCTTGACAGGGAGGTCTGGAAACACCATATATTTT. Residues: CVSSLTGRSGNTIYF.

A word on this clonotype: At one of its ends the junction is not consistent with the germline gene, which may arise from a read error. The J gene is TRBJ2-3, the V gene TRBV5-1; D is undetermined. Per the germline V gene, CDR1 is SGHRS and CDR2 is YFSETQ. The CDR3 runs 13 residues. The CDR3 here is CTSRLLGPDTQYF. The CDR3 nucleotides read TGCACCAGCCGACTGCTCGGTCCAGATACGCAGTATTTT.

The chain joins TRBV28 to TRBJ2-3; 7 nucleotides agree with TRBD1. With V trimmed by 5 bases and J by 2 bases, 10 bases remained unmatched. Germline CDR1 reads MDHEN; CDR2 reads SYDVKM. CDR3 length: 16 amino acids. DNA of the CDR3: TGTGCCAGCAGTCTCCACCAGGGGGATCTCACAGATACGCAGTATTTT. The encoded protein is CASSLHQGDLTDTQYF.

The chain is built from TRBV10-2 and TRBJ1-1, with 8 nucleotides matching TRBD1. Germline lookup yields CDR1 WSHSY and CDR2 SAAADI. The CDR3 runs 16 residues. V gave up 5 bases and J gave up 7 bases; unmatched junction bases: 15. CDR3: CASSLTPRGLGIEAFF. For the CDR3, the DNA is TGCGCCAGCAGTCTAACCCCCAGGGGGCTAGGGATTGAAGCTTTCTTT.

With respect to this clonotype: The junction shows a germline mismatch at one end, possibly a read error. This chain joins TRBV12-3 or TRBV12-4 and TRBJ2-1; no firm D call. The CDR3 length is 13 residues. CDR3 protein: CAGSLGSGYEQFF. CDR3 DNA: TGTGCCGGCAGCCTAGGGTCCGGGTATGAGCAGTTCTTC.

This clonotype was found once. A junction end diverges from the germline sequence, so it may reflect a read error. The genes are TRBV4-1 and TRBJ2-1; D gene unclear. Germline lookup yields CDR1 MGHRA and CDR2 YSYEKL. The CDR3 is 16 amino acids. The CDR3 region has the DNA TGCACCAGCAGCCACGTAGACATACTCTCCTACAATGAGCAGTTCTTC. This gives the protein CTSSHVDILSYNEQFF.

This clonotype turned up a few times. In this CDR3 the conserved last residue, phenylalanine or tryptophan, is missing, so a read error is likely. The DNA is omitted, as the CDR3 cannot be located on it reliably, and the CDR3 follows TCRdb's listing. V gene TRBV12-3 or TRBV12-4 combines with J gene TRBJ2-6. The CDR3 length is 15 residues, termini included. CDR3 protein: CASSLRQAGANVLTL.

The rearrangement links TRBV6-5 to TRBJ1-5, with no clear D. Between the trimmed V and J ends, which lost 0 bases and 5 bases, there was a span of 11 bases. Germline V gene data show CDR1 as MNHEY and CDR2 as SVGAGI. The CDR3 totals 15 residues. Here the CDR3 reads CASSYSSGVDQPQHF. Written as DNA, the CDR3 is TGTGCCAGCAGTTACTCGAGCGGGGTCGATCAGCCCCAGCATTTT.

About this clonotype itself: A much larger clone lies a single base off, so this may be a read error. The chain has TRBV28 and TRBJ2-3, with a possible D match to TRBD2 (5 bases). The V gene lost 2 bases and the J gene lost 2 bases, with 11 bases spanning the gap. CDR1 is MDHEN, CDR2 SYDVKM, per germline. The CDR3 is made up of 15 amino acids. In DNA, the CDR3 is TGTGCCAGCAGTTTAGTGTCTAGCTTCACAGATACGCAGTATTTT. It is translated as CASSLVSSFTDTQYF. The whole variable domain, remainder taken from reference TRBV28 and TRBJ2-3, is DVKVTQSSRYLVKRTGEKVFLECVQDMDHENMFWYRQDPGLGLRLIYFSYDVKMKEKGDIPEGYSVSREKKERFSLILESASTNQTSMYLCASSLVSSFTDTQYFGPGTRLTVL.

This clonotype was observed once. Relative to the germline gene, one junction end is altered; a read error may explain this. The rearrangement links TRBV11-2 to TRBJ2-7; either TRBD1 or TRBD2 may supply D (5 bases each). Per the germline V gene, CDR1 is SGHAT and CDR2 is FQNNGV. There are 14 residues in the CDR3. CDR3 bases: TGTGCTAGTAGCTTAGAGTCGGGGCCGGGCGAGCGGCACTTC. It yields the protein CASSLESGPGERHF.

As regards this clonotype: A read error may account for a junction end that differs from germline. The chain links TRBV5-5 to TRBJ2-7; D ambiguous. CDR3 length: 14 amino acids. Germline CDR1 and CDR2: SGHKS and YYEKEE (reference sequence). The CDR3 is CGSSLEALPYEQYF. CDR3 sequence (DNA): TGTGGCAGCAGCTTAGAAGCCTTACCCTACGAGCAGTACTTC.

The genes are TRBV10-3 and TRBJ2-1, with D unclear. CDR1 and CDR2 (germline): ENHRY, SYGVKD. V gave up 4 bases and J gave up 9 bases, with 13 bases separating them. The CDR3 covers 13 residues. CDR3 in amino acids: CAISGLVGCEQFF. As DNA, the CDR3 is TGTGCCATCAGTGGCCTAGTGGGGTGTGAGCAGTTCTTC.

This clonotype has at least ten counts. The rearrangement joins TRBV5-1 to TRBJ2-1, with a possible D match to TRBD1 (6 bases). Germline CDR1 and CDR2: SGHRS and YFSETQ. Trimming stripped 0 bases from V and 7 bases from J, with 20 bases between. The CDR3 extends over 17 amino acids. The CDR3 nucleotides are TGCGCCAGCAGCTTGGCGGTGGGGCAGGGGCCAGCGAATGAGCAGTTCTTC. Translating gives CASSLAVGQGPANEQFF.

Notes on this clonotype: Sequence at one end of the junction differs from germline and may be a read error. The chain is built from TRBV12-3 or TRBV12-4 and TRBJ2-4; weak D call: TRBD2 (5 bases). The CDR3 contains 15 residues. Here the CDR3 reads CASCLGAVDGGPIYF. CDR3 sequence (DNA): TGTGCCAGCTGTTTAGGAGCGGTAGATGGTGGGCCAATCTACTTC.

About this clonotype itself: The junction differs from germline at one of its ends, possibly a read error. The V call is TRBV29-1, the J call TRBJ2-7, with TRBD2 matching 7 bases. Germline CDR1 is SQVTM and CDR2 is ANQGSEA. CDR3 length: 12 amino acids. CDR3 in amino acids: CSVEGRGREQFF. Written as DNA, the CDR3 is TGCAGCGTTGAAGGTCGGGGGAGGGAGCAGTTTTTC.

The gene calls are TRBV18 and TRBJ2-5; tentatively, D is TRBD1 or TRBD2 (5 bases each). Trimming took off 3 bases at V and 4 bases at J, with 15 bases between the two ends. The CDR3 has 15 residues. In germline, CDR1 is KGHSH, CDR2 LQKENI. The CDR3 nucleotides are TGTGCCAGCTCACCCTCTTCGGGGCCCCGAGAGACCCAGTACTTC. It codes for CASSPSSGPRETQYF.

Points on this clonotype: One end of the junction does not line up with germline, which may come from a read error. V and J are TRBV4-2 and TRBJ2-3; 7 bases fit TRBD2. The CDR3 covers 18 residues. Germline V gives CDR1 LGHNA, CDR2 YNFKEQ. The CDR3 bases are TGTACCAGCAGCCAAGAAGGATTCTTACAAGCGGGAACAGATACGCAGTATTTT. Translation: CTSSQEGFLQAGTDTQYF.

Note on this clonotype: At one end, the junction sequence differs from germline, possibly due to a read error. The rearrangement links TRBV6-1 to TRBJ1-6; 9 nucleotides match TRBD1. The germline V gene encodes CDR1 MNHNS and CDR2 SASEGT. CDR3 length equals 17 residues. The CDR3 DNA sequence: TGTGCCAGCAGTGAATTCGACAGGGGGATGGGAGGATCACGCCTCCACTTT. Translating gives CASSEFDRGMGGSRLHF.

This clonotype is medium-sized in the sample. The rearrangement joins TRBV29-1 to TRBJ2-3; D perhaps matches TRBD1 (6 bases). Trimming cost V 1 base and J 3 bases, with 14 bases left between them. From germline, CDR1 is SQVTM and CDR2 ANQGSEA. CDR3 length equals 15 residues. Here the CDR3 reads CSVEVRTRGTDTQYF. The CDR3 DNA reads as TGCAGCGTTGAAGTTCGGACAAGGGGGACAGATACGCAGTATTTT.

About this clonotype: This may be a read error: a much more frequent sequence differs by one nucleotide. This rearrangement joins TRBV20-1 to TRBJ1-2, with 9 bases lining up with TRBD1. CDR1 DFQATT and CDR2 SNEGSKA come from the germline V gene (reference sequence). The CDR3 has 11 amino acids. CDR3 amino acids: CSMDRGYGNTF. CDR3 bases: TGCAGTATGGACAGGGGCTATGGCAACACCTTC.

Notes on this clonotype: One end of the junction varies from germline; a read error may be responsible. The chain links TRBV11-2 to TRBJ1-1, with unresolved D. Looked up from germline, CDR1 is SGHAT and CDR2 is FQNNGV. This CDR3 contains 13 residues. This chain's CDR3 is CASSLQLNTGAFF. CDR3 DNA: TGTGCCAGCAGTTTACAGTTGAACACTGGAGCTTTCTTT. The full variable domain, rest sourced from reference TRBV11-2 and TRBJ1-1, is EAGVAQSPRYKIIEKRQSVAFWCNPISGHATLYWYQQILGQGPKLLIQFQNNGVVDDSQLPKDRFSAERLKGVDSTLKIQPAKLEDSAVYLCASSLQLNTGAFFGQGTRLTVV.

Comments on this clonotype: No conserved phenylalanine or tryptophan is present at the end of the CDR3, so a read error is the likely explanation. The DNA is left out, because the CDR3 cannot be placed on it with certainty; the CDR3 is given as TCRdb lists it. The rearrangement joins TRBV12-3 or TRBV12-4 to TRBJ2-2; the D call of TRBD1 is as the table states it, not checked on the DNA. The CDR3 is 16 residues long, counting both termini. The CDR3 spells CVSSLGTGTNTGELLL.

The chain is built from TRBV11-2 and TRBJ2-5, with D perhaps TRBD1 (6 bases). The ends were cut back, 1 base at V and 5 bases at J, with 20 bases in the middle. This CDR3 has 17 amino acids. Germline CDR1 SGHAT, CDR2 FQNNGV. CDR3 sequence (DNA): TGTGCCAGCAGCTTAGGTCCCGACAGGCCAGGTGATGAGACCCAGTACTTC. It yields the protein CASSLGPDRPGDETQYF.

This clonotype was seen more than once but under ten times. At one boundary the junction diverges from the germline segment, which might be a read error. CDR3 nucleotide sequence: TGCAGCGTCAGAACGGGAGGCGCCTACAATGAGCAGCTCTTC. It is translated as CSVRTGGAYNEQLF. This chain uses TRBV29-1 with TRBJ2-1; 7 bases are shared with TRBD2. The germline V gene encodes CDR1 SQVTM and CDR2 ANQGSEA. The CDR3 loop spans 14 amino acids.

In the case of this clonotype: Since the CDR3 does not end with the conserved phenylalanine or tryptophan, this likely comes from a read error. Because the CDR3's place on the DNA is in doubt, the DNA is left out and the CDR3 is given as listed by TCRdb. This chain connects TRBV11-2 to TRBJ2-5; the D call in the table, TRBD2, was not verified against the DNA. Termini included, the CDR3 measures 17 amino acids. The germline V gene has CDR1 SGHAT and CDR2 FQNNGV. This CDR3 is CASSLEVFGRAQETQNL.

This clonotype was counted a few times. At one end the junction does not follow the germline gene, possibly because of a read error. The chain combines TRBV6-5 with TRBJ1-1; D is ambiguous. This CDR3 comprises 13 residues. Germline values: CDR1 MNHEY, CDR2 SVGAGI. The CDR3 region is CAPARQVNTGAFF. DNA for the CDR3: TGTGCTCCCGCACGGCAGGTGAACACTGGAGCTTTCTTT.

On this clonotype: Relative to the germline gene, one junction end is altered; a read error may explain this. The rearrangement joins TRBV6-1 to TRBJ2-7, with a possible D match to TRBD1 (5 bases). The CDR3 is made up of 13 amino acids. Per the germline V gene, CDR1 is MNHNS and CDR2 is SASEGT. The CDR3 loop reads CPSSEGQGYEQYF. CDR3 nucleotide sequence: TGTCCCAGCAGTGAAGGCCAGGGCTACGAACAGTACTTC.

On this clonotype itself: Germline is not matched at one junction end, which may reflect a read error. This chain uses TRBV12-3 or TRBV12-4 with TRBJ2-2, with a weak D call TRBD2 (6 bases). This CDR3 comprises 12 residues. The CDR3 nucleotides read TGTGCCAGCATCCTCAACACCGGGGGGCTGTTTTTT. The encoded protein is CASILNTGGLFF.

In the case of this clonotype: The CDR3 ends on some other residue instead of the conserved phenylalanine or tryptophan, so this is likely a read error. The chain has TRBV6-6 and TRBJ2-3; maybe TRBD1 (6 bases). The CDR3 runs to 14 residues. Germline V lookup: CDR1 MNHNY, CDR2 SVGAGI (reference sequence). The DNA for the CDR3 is TGTGGCAGTAGTGCCCAGGGACATACAGATACGCAGTATTTG. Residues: CGSSAQGHTDTQYL.